Following are 25 T cell receptor beta chains from one sample sequenced in a study of OX40 agonist ivuxolimab in advanced cancers. The assay was immunoSEQ multiplex PCR, and TCRdb's table has in-frame clones only and misses some. The table records tens of thousands of clones, 82% of them present only once. The material was CD4+ or CD8+ T cells sorted from blood, obtained in a trial of the OX40 agonist ivuxolimab. Receptors were obtained from an adult with an advanced solid tumor such as melanoma, head and neck, liver or kidney cancer.

The rearrangement uses TRBV7-2 and TRBJ2-5; D ambiguous. The germline gives CDR1 SGHTA, CDR2 FQGNSA. The V gene lost 5 bases and the J gene lost 2 bases, with 9 bases spanning the gap. The CDR3 contains 13 residues. In nucleotides, the CDR3 is TGTGCCAGCAGCAACATGAGACAAGAGACCCAGTACTTC. It codes for CASSNMRQETQYF.

This clone was observed once. CDR3 protein: CASSLSAGPNQPQHF. For the CDR3, the DNA is TGTGCCAGCAGCTTGTCCGCAGGACCGAATCAGCCCCAGCATTTT. This sequence joins TRBV7-2 and TRBJ1-5, with no clear D. CDR1 SGHTA and CDR2 FQGNSA come from the germline V gene. The germline V and J ends were trimmed by 3 bases and 4 bases, with 13 bases remaining between them. The CDR3 is 15 amino acids.

The chain is built from TRBV6-4 and TRBJ2-3; TRBD1 matches at 11 bases. J was trimmed by 4 bases and V by 6 bases; bases with no gene match: 9. Germline loops: CDR1 MRHNA, CDR2 SNTAGT. The CDR3 spans 16 residues. The CDR3 loop reads CASRAGTGGSADTQYF. CDR3 DNA sequence: TGTGCCAGCAGAGCCGGGACAGGGGGGAGCGCAGATACGCAGTATTTT.

The chain is built from TRBV11-2 and TRBJ2-7; maybe TRBD2 (5 bases). This CDR3 contains 15 residues. Germline lookup yields CDR1 SGHAT and CDR2 FQNNGV. V was cut by 6 bases and J by 3 bases, with 18 bases left in between. CDR3 nucleotides: TGTGCCAGCAGTCAAACCGGGATTGAACGCTACGAGCAGTACTTC. Protein: CASSQTGIERYEQYF.

V gene TRBV18 combines with J gene TRBJ2-1; maybe TRBD2 (6 bases). Germline V gene data show CDR1 as KGHSH and CDR2 as LQKENI. V gave up 6 bases and J gave up 5 bases, with 17 bases separating them. This CDR3 is 15 amino acids long. CDR3 DNA: TGTGCCAGCTCCTTGCGGGGTGAGGTTGACAATGAGCAGTTCTTC. Its translation: CASSLRGEVDNEQFF.

The V gene is TRBV5-1, the J gene TRBJ2-1; 7 positions agree with TRBD2. The germline CDR1 and CDR2 sequences are SGHRS and YFSETQ. The CDR3 runs to 15 residues. V shed 5 bases, J shed 0 bases, and the junction held 5 bases outside the gene matches. The CDR3 region is CASRGEGNSYNEQFF. The CDR3 DNA follows: TGCGCCAGCAGGGGGGAGGGGAACTCCTACAATGAGCAGTTCTTC. Complete variable domain (other parts from reference TRBV5-1 and TRBJ2-1): KAGVTQTPRYLIKTRGQQVTLSCSPISGHRSVSWYQQTPGQGLQFLFEYFSETQRNKGNFPGRFSGRQFSNSRSEMNVSTLELGDSALYLCASRGEGNSYNEQFFGPGTRLTVL.

This chain uses TRBV7-2 with TRBJ2-1; 7 nucleotides align to TRBD2. The V and J ends lost 6 bases and 4 bases, in that order; junction bases with no gene match: 6. The CDR3 has 14 residues. CDR1 and CDR2 (germline): SGHTA, FQGNSA. The CDR3 bases are TGTGCCAGCAGTAGAAGCGGGGTGTACAATGAGCAGTTCTTC. Translated: CASSRSGVYNEQFF. Filled out from reference TRBV7-2 and TRBJ2-1, the complete variable domain reads GAGVSQSPSNKVTEKGKDVELRCDPISGHTALYWYRQSLGQGLEFLIYFQGNSAPDKSGLPSDRFSAERTGGSVSTLTIQRTQQEDSAVYLCASSRSGVYNEQFFGPGTRLTVL.

This chain joins TRBV13 and TRBJ2-3; 7 bases line up with TRBD2. The trim removed 3 bases at V and 4 bases at J, leaving 4 bases unmatched. This CDR3 has 14 amino acids. Per the germline V gene, CDR1 is PRHDT and CDR2 is FYEKMQ (reference sequence). The CDR3 reads CASSLTSSADTQYF. In DNA, the CDR3 is TGTGCCAGCAGCTTGACTAGCTCCGCAGATACGCAGTATTTT. The complete variable domain, with remaining parts taken from reference TRBV13 and TRBJ2-3, reads AAGVIQSPRHLIKEKRETATLKCYPIPRHDTVYWYQQGPGQDPQFLISFYEKMQSDKGSIPDRFSAQQFSDYHSELNMSSLELGDSALYFCASSLTSSADTQYFGPGTRLTVL.

V is TRBV15 and J is TRBJ1-4; weak D call: TRBD1 (6 bases). Deletions cut 2 bases from V and 11 bases from J, with 15 bases between. The CDR3 is 14 amino acids. Germline V CDR1 and CDR2: LNHNV, YYDKDF (reference sequence). The CDR3 protein is CATSRSDRDTKLFF. The CDR3 coding sequence is TGTGCCACCAGCAGATCAGACCGGGACACCAAACTGTTTTTT.

The rearrangement uses TRBV5-1 and TRBJ1-3, with TRBD1 identical over 7 bases. With V trimmed by 4 bases and J by 4 bases, 5 bases remained unmatched. Germline loops: CDR1 SGHRS, CDR2 YFSETQ. The CDR3 loop spans 14 amino acids. This chain's CDR3 is CASSKGQDGNTIYF. In nucleotides, the CDR3 is TGCGCCAGCAGCAAAGGACAGGACGGAAACACCATATATTTT.

The chain recombines TRBV9 with TRBJ2-3; D remains ambiguous. The CDR3 extends over 14 amino acids. Germline CDR1 and CDR2: SGDLS and YYNGEE. Trimming left V 2 bases short and J 3 bases short, with 10 bases between. DNA of the CDR3: TGTGCCAGCAGCGTGCCTGGCGTAACAGATACGCAGTATTTT. Protein: CASSVPGVTDTQYF.

Comment on this clone: Mismatch with germline at one junction end may stem from a read error. The chain has TRBV5-4 and TRBJ1-2, with D perhaps TRBD1 (5 bases). Looked up from germline, CDR1 is SGHNT and CDR2 is YYREEE (reference sequence). The CDR3 totals 14 residues. CDR3 loop: CASSQDQGSYGYTF. The CDR3 coding sequence is TGCGCCAGCAGCCAAGATCAGGGCTCCTATGGCTACACCTTC.

The chain joins TRBV27 to TRBJ1-1; D is perhaps TRBD1 (6 bases). The CDR3 spans 16 residues. The germline V gene encodes CDR1 MNHEY and CDR2 SMNVEV (reference sequence). V was shortened by 2 bases and J by 5 bases, with 18 bases between the two germline ends. This CDR3 is CASSLKGDIRRTEAFF. In DNA form, the CDR3 reads TGTGCCAGCAGTTTAAAGGGGGACATTCGGAGAACTGAAGCTTTCTTT.

The chain combines TRBV29-1 with TRBJ2-3; D call uncertain. The germline V gene has CDR1 SQVTM and CDR2 ANQGSEA. Trimming stripped 4 bases from V and 0 bases from J, with 11 bases between. The CDR3 covers 14 residues. The CDR3 spells CSVGAGTSTDTQYF. The CDR3 DNA follows: TGCAGCGTTGGAGCTGGAACTAGCACAGATACGCAGTATTTT.

The rearrangement uses TRBV5-8 and TRBJ2-7; TRBD2 is a possible D gene (5 bases). The CDR3 covers 15 residues. The germline V gene has CDR1 SGHTS and CDR2 YDEGEE. V was clipped by 4 bases and J by 6 bases, with 20 bases between them. The CDR3 region has the DNA TGTGCCAGCAGCCCCTCGCCGAGGGAGACCTCCGAGCAGTACTTC. Translated: CASSPSPRETSEQYF.

V and J are TRBV21-1 and TRBJ1-1; no DNA check was done on the table's D call, TRBD1. TRBV21-1 is flagged as a pseudogene. This CDR3 has 15 amino acids. CDR3 sequence reads: CASSDSGGYDTEAFF. The CDR3 nucleotides are TGTGCCAGCAGCGATTCAGGGGGGTACGACACTGAAGCTTTCTTT.

The chain joins TRBV4-1 to TRBJ2-7, with D possibly being TRBD2 (5 bases). Germline CDR1 reads MGHRA; CDR2 reads YSYEKL. This CDR3 is built from 15 residues. V was pared by 8 bases and J by 0 bases, with 17 bases between. The CDR3 coding sequence is TGCGCCAGCTCACCCAGGACGGGAACCTCCTACGAGCAGTACTTC. It is translated as CASSPRTGTSYEQYF.

The chain is built from TRBV6-1 and TRBJ2-5, with D uncertain. Germline CDR1 reads MNHNS; CDR2 reads SASEGT. Trimming removed 0 bases at V and 4 bases at J, with 3 bases between. The CDR3 loop spans 12 amino acids. CDR3 DNA: TGTGCCAGCAGTGAAGCTACAGAGACCCAGTACTTC. This encodes CASSEATETQYF.

CDR3 in amino acids: CASSPQEGTKPQHF. As DNA, the CDR3 is TGTGCCAGCTCACCACAGGAGGGAACTAAGCCCCAGCATTTT. This chain uses TRBV18 with TRBJ1-5; D gene ambiguous. In germline, CDR1 is KGHSH, CDR2 LQKENI. Trimming took off 1 base at V and 8 bases at J, with 12 bases between the two ends. The CDR3 has 14 amino acids.

This chain uses TRBV11-2 with TRBJ1-4; tentative D call: TRBD1 (6 bases). This CDR3 is built from 14 residues. Germline V lookup: CDR1 SGHAT, CDR2 FQNNGV. Trimming stripped 3 bases from V and 6 bases from J, with 11 bases between. CDR3 DNA sequence: TGTGCCAGCAGCTTGGGGGCGCTTGATGAAAAACTGTTTTTT. This translates into CASSLGALDEKLFF.

The chain uses TRBV18 and TRBJ2-6, with no clear D. Germline CDR1 is KGHSH and CDR2 is LQKENI. CDR3 length: 15 amino acids. Deletions cut 2 bases from V and 0 bases from J, with 5 bases between. The chain's CDR3 is CASSPDRSGANVLTF. CDR3 sequence (DNA): TGTGCCAGCTCACCAGACCGCTCTGGGGCCAACGTCCTGACTTTC.

There are a few counts of this clone. This CDR3 reads CATSRVTGTSSYEQYF. CDR3 nucleotides: TGTGCCACCAGCAGGGTGACCGGGACTAGCTCCTACGAGCAGTACTTC. The chain combines TRBV15 with TRBJ2-7, with 8 positions matching TRBD2. The CDR3 is made up of 16 amino acids. Unmatched junction bases numbered 7, after V lost 3 bases and J lost 0 bases. Germline CDR1 LNHNV, CDR2 YYDKDF (reference sequence). Using reference TRBV15 and TRBJ2-7 for the parts outside the CDR3, the full variable domain is DAMVIQNPRYQVTQFGKPVTLSCSQTLNHNVMYWYQQKSSQAPKLLFHYYDKDFNNEADTPDNFQSRRPNTSFCFLDIRSPGLGDTAMYLCATSRVTGTSSYEQYFGPGTRLTVT.

The gene calls are TRBV15 and TRBJ2-3; 7 positions match TRBD2. CDR1 and CDR2 (germline): LNHNV, YYDKDF (reference sequence). The V segment lost 6 bases and the J segment 4 bases; nucleotides outside the gene matches: 7. The CDR3 totals 14 residues. The CDR3 spells CATRGVGRADTQYF. The CDR3 nucleotides are TGTGCCACCAGGGGGGTAGGGAGGGCAGATACGCAGTATTTT. Complete variable domain (other parts from reference TRBV15 and TRBJ2-3): DAMVIQNPRYQVTQFGKPVTLSCSQTLNHNVMYWYQQKSSQAPKLLFHYYDKDFNNEADTPDNFQSRRPNTSFCFLDIRSPGLGDTAMYLCATRGVGRADTQYFGPGTRLTVL.

The chain combines TRBV5-1 with TRBJ2-1, with D possibly being TRBD2 (5 bases). This CDR3 is 13 amino acids long. CDR1 and CDR2 (germline): SGHRS, YFSETQ. V lost 4 bases to trimming and J lost 9 bases, with 14 bases between them. The CDR3 protein is CASSEGSLSEQFF. CDR3 sequence (DNA): TGCGCCAGCAGCGAGGGCAGCCTCTCTGAGCAGTTCTTC.

The V call is TRBV19, the J call TRBJ1-2; the match to TRBD1 covers 10 bases. Germline CDR1 is LNHDA and CDR2 is SQIVND (reference sequence). The CDR3 runs 14 residues. V shed 10 bases and J 4 bases; nucleotides not matched to a gene: 9. Here the CDR3 DNA reads TGTGCCACCGTCCCGGGACAGGGGATCTATGGCTACACCTTC. This sequence encodes CATVPGQGIYGYTF.